This T cell receptor (beta chain) was sequenced for a study of T-cell reconstitution after alpha-beta-depleted transplantation in children. This clonotype was counted only a few times. What it binds is unknown. V lost 1 base and J lost 0, with 13 bases in between. The germline gives CDR1 SGHAT, CDR2 FQNNGV. CDR3 size: 18 residues. General study findings and limits: Alpha-beta T cells about two months after transplant reportedly derived from several hundred expanded graft clones. By one year post-transplant, T-cell counts and diversity largely arose from T cells that were newly produced. Surviving recipient T cells and thymic progenitors underlay high day-60 TCRbeta diversity in some patients.

During its preparation, the TCRbeta library received unique molecular identifiers. TCRdb called the PCR reads again in MiXCR, with one record for every CDR3 protein. In the table there are around 960,000 distinct CDR3 sequences, around 30% of which are singletons. This specimen was PBMCs, mostly from graft donor cells, taken 360 days after TCRalphabeta/CD19-depleted stem cell transplant. The chain couples TRBV11-2 to TRBJ2-6; no clear D. The source is a boy under two years old who had a stem cell transplant for SCID, so the T cells may come from the graft donor. The CDR3 region has the DNA TGTGCCAGCAGCTTAGTGAGGTCACCCGGCTCTGGGGCCAACGTCCTGACTTTC. Its protein product is CASSLVRSPGSGANVLTF.